These 16 T cell receptor beta chains originate from one sample sequenced in a study of blood T cell repertoires in COVID-19. TCRdb keeps only in-frame clones here, not all; method: immunoSEQ multiplex PCR. The sample contains fewer than 200,000 clones, approximately 80% of which appear only once. The sample comprised PBMCs or T cells enriched from blood (not recorded which). Receptors were obtained from a man aged 50 to 59 who had recovered from COVID-19.

The rearrangement links TRBV27 to TRBJ1-5; a possible D gene is TRBD1 (5 bases). The germline CDR1 and CDR2 sequences are MNHEY and SMNVEV (reference sequence). Between the trimmed V and J ends, which lost 0 bases and 9 bases, there was a span of 24 bases. CDR3 length equals 18 residues. DNA of the CDR3: TGTGCCAGCAGTTTATCTCTTCCTTCCTCCCCGCGGGGGGGGCCCCAGCATTTT. Its protein product is CASSLSLPSSPRGGPQHF.

This clone was detected only a few times. This rearrangement joins TRBV7-8 to TRBJ2-7; D is unresolved. The CDR3 loop spans 13 amino acids. V lost 1 base, J lost 7 bases, and 11 bases lay in between. The germline V gene has CDR1 SGHVS and CDR2 FQNEAQ. The CDR3 bases are TGTGCCAGCAGCTTAGAGAGGCTAAGGGAGCAGTACTTC. This translates into CASSLERLREQYF.

The chain combines TRBV27 with TRBJ1-6; the D is unclear. The CDR3 consists of 15 residues. The germline V and J ends were trimmed by 5 bases and 0 bases, with 8 bases remaining between them. Germline V gives CDR1 MNHEY, CDR2 SMNVEV (reference sequence). The CDR3 DNA is TGTGCCAGCAGTCGGGTTAGCTCCTATAATTCACCCCTCCACTTT. Its translation: CASSRVSSYNSPLHF.

The chain recombines TRBV4-2 with TRBJ2-7; 12 bases match TRBD1. Germline V gene data show CDR1 as LGHNA and CDR2 as YNFKEQ. The CDR3 sequence is 15 residues long. The ends lost 0 bases at V and 9 bases at J; junction bases unmatched: 6. The CDR3 DNA sequence: TGTGCCAGCAGCCAAGAGGGGACAGGGGGCGGTAGGCAGTACTTC. Residues: CASSQEGTGGGRQYF.

This sequence joins TRBV15 and TRBJ1-5; the D is unclear. The V end was cut by 6 bases, the J end by 0 bases, with 12 bases between. CDR3 length equals 15 residues. Germline V CDR1 and CDR2: LNHNV, YYDKDF (reference sequence). CDR3: CATRPRGNSNQPQHF. The CDR3 DNA reads TGTGCCACCAGACCGCGAGGGAATAGCAATCAGCCCCAGCATTTT. Variable domain in full (rest from reference TRBV15 and TRBJ1-5): DAMVIQNPRYQVTQFGKPVTLSCSQTLNHNVMYWYQQKSSQAPKLLFHYYDKDFNNEADTPDNFQSRRPNTSFCFLDIRSPGLGDTAMYLCATRPRGNSNQPQHFGDGTRLSIL.

This clone was seen a handful of times. V and J are TRBV3-1 (or the pseudogene TRBV3-2) and TRBJ2-1; no definite D call. The germline CDR1 and CDR2 sequences are LGHDT and YNNKEL (reference sequence). The CDR3 runs to 14 residues. Trimming pared 3 bases from V and 4 bases from J, leaving 10 bases between. The CDR3 region has the DNA TGTGCCAGCAGCCACCAGGTGAATTACAATGAGCAGTTCTTC. This translates into CASSHQVNYNEQFF.

This clone was counted a few times. The V and J genes are TRBV2 and TRBJ1-4; 8 nucleotides align to TRBD1. The J segment lost 8 bases and the V segment lost 6 bases, leaving 8 bases of the junction unmatched. The germline V gene encodes CDR1 SNHLY and CDR2 FYNNEI. The CDR3 extends over 14 amino acids. CDR3 DNA: TGTGCCAGCAGACCCTGGACAGGGCACGAAAAACTGTTTTTT. It translates to CASRPWTGHEKLFF. The full variable domain, with the rest looked up from reference TRBV2 and TRBJ1-4, is EPEVTQTPSHQVTQMGQEVILRCVPISNHLYFYWYRQILGQKVEFLVSFYNNEISEKSEIFDDQFSVERPDGSNFTLKIRSTKLEDSAMYFCASRPWTGHEKLFFGSGTQLSVL.

The chain is built from TRBV6-4 and TRBJ2-3; 14 bases map to TRBD2. V was clipped by 0 bases and J by 3 bases; unmatched bases: 5. The V gene's germline CDR1 is MRHNA and CDR2 SNTAGT. The CDR3 is made up of 18 amino acids. The CDR3 DNA follows: TGTGCCAGCAGTGACTCTTCGACTAGCGGGGGGGGGACAGATACGCAGTATTTT. Translating gives CASSDSSTSGGGTDTQYF.

The J gene is TRBJ1-1, the V gene TRBV3-1 (or the pseudogene TRBV3-2); TRBD1 might be the D (6 bases). Germline V gives CDR1 LGHDT, CDR2 YNNKEL (reference sequence). The CDR3 length is 14 residues. Trimming cost V 4 bases and J 1 base, with 10 bases left between them. This CDR3 reads CASSLGQQNTEAFF. In nucleotides, the CDR3 is TGTGCCAGCAGCCTCGGACAGCAGAACACTGAAGCTTTCTTT.

V usage is TRBV9 and J usage is TRBJ2-7; D is unclear. Between the trimmed V and J ends, which lost 0 bases and 2 bases, there was a span of 12 bases. The CDR3 has 15 amino acids. Germline V gene sequence: CDR1 SGDLS, CDR2 YYNGEE. The CDR3 region is CASSVGSGGTYEQYF. In DNA, the CDR3 is TGTGCCAGCAGCGTAGGTTCGGGTGGAACCTACGAGCAGTACTTC. The variable domain in full, completed from reference TRBV9 and TRBJ2-7, reads DSGVTQTPKHLITATGQRVTLRCSPRSGDLSVYWYQQSLDQGLQFLIQYYNGEERAKGNILERFSAQQFPDLHSELNLSSLELGDSALYFCASSVGSGGTYEQYFGPGTRLTVT.

V and J are TRBV2 and TRBJ1-2; 10 nucleotides agree with TRBD1. This CDR3 has 16 residues. Losses at the gene ends were 6 bases for V and 0 bases for J; bases not matched to a gene: 7. Germline CDR1 is SNHLY and CDR2 is FYNNEI. In DNA, the CDR3 is TGTGCCAGCAGGGTGGGACAGGGGACGCCTAACTATGGCTACACCTTC. Translated: CASRVGQGTPNYGYTF. The variable domain in full, with the rest retrieved from reference TRBV2 and TRBJ1-2, is EPEVTQTPSHQVTQMGQEVILRCVPISNHLYFYWYRQILGQKVEFLVSFYNNEISEKSEIFDDQFSVERPDGSNFTLKIRSTKLEDSAMYFCASRVGQGTPNYGYTFGSGTRLTVV.

This sequence joins TRBV6-5 and TRBJ1-1; D is unclear. CDR3 length: 10 residues. Germline assignment: CDR1 MNHEY and CDR2 SVGAGI. The ends were cut back, 7 bases at V and 11 bases at J, with 11 bases in the middle. The CDR3 sequence is CASTEGRAFF. For the CDR3, the DNA is TGTGCCAGCACAGAGGGTCGGGCTTTCTTT.

The J gene is TRBJ2-1, the V gene TRBV24-1; 8 bases fit TRBD2. Germline CDR1 reads KGHDR; CDR2 reads SFDVKD. V was pared by 2 bases and J by 6 bases, with 8 bases of the junction left unmatched. This CDR3 region has 16 residues. CDR3 protein: CATSDSGGAPRNEQFF. The CDR3 DNA follows: TGTGCCACCAGTGATTCGGGGGGGGCCCCTCGCAATGAGCAGTTCTTC.

This sequence joins TRBV29-1 and TRBJ1-2, with D uncertain. V was cut by 4 bases and J by 5 bases, with 14 bases left in between. Germline CDR1 SQVTM, CDR2 ANQGSEA. The CDR3 spans 13 residues. The CDR3 nucleotides are TGCAGCGTTGGAGAGACGGGGTCTTATGGCTACACCTTC. Protein product: CSVGETGSYGYTF.

The rearrangement links TRBV13 to TRBJ1-1; D remains ambiguous. Germline lookup yields CDR1 PRHDT and CDR2 FYEKMQ (reference sequence). The V and J ends lost 4 bases and 1 base respectively, with 13 bases between them. The CDR3 has 15 amino acids. CDR3 coding DNA: TGTGCCAGCAGCTCATGGAGGGTAAAGAACACTGAAGCTTTCTTT. It encodes CASSSWRVKNTEAFF.

The rearrangement uses TRBV2 and TRBJ1-1; no clear D. The length of the CDR3 is 11 residues. The V gene lost 7 bases and the J gene lost 4 bases, with 7 bases spanning the gap. The germline V gene encodes CDR1 SNHLY and CDR2 FYNNEI. The CDR3 protein is CASNQRTEAFF. CDR3 sequence (DNA): TGTGCCAGCAACCAGCGCACTGAAGCTTTCTTT.